This is a list of T cell receptor beta chains from one sample in a study of T cell therapy after organ transplantation. No antigen has been assigned to these receptors. Profiling relied on immunoSEQ multiplex PCR, and the TCRdb table lists in-frame clones only, not all of them. This sample has about 18,000 clones, with over 75% found just once. Specimen: CD8+ T cells from blood, collected after autologous CMV-specific T cell therapy. The receptors here all came from a human patient who had received a solid organ transplant and had CMV disease. The T cells may partly be graft donor cells. Both conserved end residues are part of each CDR3. A D gene is named only where the DNA matches it firmly. Clone size is stated in some rows and not others, as once, few, many or a class when expanded.

j_gene | v_gene | abundance | d_gene | CDR3aa | CDR3nt
TRBJ2-5 | TRBV14 | once | NA | CASSPLEGRRPETQYF | TGTGCCAGCAGCCCCTTGGAAGGGAGACGTCCAGAGACCCAGTACTTC
TRBJ1-3 | TRBV21-1 | NA | NA | CASSNGRNTIYF | TGTGCCAGCAGCAATGGGAGAAACACCATATATTTT
TRBJ2-7 | TRBV27 | NA | NA | CASSRASGDYEQYF | TGTGCCAGCAGTCGGGCCAGCGGCGACTACGAGCAGTACTTC
TRBJ2-1 | TRBV7-6 | NA | TRBD2 | CASSLQGGLANEQFF | TGTGCCAGCAGTCTTCAGGGGGGACTAGCTAATGAGCAGTTCTTC
TRBJ2-3 | TRBV27 | NA | NA | CASSSAGPTDTQYF | TGTGCCAGCAGTTCAGCGGGCCCCACAGATACGCAGTATTTT
TRBJ1-4 | TRBV2 | NA | NA | CASSDGGGDEKLFF | TGTGCCAGCAGTGATGGAGGGGGAGATGAAAAACTGTTTTTT
TRBJ2-1 | TRBV6-4 | NA | TRBD1 | CASAGTGGFFDEQFF | TGTGCCAGCGCCGGGACAGGGGGCTTTTTCGATGAGCAGTTCTTC
TRBJ2-7 | TRBV19 | NA | NA | CATSGTPYEQYF | TGTGCCACCTCCGGGACCCCCTACGAGCAGTACTTC
TRBJ1-5 | TRBV5-6 | NA | NA | CASSWGTGSNQPQHF | TGTGCCAGCAGCTGGGGAACAGGGAGCAATCAGCCCCAGCATTTT
TRBJ1-5 | TRBV12-5 | NA | NA | CASGTGQEEYSNQPQHF | TGTGCTAGTGGTACTGGACAAGAAGAATATAGCAATCAGCCCCAGCATTTT
TRBJ2-7 | TRBV19 | NA | NA | CASSISGINGEQYF | TGTGCCAGTAGTATCAGTGGGATAAACGGGGAGCAGTACTTC
TRBJ2-5 | TRBV12-5 | once | NA | CASGFTRHNGETQYF | TGTGCTAGTGGTTTTACGCGACATAACGGAGAGACCCAGTACTTC
TRBJ2-7 | TRBV7-9 | few | NA | CASSPGRHHSYEQYF | TGTGCCAGCAGCCCCGGGAGACACCATTCCTACGAGCAGTACTTC
TRBJ1-2 | TRBV7-8 | NA | NA | CASSGWSRGQEGYTF | TGTGCCAGCAGCGGATGGTCCCGCGGCCAAGAGGGCTACACCTTC
TRBJ1-5 | TRBV5-5 | NA | NA | CASSLAWGNNNQPQHF | TGTGCCAGCAGCTTGGCCTGGGGGAATAACAATCAGCCCCAGCATTTT
TRBJ1-2 | TRBV30 | NA | NA | CAWSAANYGYTF | TGTGCCTGGAGTGCAGCTAACTATGGCTACACCTTC
TRBJ1-6 | TRBV30 | NA | NA | CAYSLDGGYSPLHF | TGTGCCTACTCACTCGACGGGGGTTATTCACCCCTCCACTTT
TRBJ2-1 | TRBV4-1 | NA | NA | CASSPRLTPGYNEQFF | TGCGCCAGCAGCCCCCGACTCACCCCCGGCTACAATGAGCAGTTCTTC
TRBJ2-5 | TRBV27 | NA | NA | CASNAVRGGQETQYF | TGTGCCAGCAATGCGGTAAGGGGTGGCCAAGAGACCCAGTACTTC
TRBJ2-3 | TRBV7-9 | NA | NA | CASSPRLDTQYF | TGTGCCAGCAGCCCCCGTTTAGATACGCAGTATTTT
TRBJ2-1 | TRBV27 | NA | NA | CASRMRQPNEQFF | TGTGCCAGCAGGATGCGACAGCCCAATGAGCAGTTCTTC
TRBJ2-4 | TRBV19 | NA | NA | CASSITFWGKGVLAKNIQYF | TGTGCCAGTAGTATAACATTCTGGGGAAAGGGAGTCCTAGCCAAAAACATTCAGTACTTC
TRBJ2-3 | TRBV19 | NA | NA | CASSTHQRWEDRKDTQYF | TGTGCCAGTAGTACCCACCAAAGGTGGGAGGACCGGAAAGATACGCAGTATTTT
TRBJ2-5 | TRBV30 | NA | TRBD1 | CAWSSGQAQETQYF | TGTGCCTGGAGTTCGGGACAGGCCCAAGAGACCCAGTACTTC
TRBJ2-3 | TRBV15 | once | NA | CATSRAGTVPAYTQYF | TGTGCCACCAGCAGAGCTGGGACGGTACCCGCCTATACGCAGTATTTT
TRBJ2-1 | TRBV5-6 | NA | TRBD1 | CASSSGTGGLNEQFF | TGTGCCAGCAGCTCCGGGACAGGGGGTCTAAATGAGCAGTTCTTC
TRBJ2-1 | TRBV30 | NA | TRBD2 | CAWSVRARTRRNEQFF | TGTGCCTGGAGTGTAAGGGCGAGGACTAGGAGGAATGAGCAGTTCTTC
TRBJ2-7 | TRBV30 | once | NA | CAWSVRYEQYF | TGTGCCTGGAGTGTGAGGTACGAGCAGTACTTC
TRBJ2-7 | TRBV10-3 | NA | TRBD2 | CAISDPSGGMDEQYF | TGTGCCATCAGTGACCCCTCGGGGGGGATGGACGAGCAGTACTTC
TRBJ1-1 | TRBV30 | NA | NA | CAWSEQGNTEAFF | TGTGCCTGGAGTGAGCAGGGAAACACTGAAGCTTTCTTT
TRBJ1-5 | TRBV6-6 | NA | NA | CASSYSRVEPNQPQHF | TGTGCCAGCAGTTACTCGAGGGTAGAGCCCAATCAGCCCCAGCATTTT
TRBJ2-1 | TRBV7-2 | NA | TRBD2 | CASSRGVASGRGSYNEQFF | TGTGCCAGCAGCCGTGGGGTGGCTAGCGGGAGGGGGTCCTACAATGAGCAGTTCTTC
TRBJ2-1 | TRBV15 | NA | NA | CATSMAARNEQFF | TGTGCCACCAGCATGGCGGCGCGGAATGAGCAGTTCTTC
TRBJ1-3 | TRBV6-1 | NA | TRBD1 | CASSDTPDRWGNTIYF | TGTGCCAGCAGTGACACCCCGGACAGGTGGGGAAACACCATATATTTT
TRBJ1-5 | TRBV27 | NA | NA | CASSLLSGSNQPQHF | TGTGCCAGCAGTTTATTGTCGGGATCCAATCAGCCCCAGCATTTT